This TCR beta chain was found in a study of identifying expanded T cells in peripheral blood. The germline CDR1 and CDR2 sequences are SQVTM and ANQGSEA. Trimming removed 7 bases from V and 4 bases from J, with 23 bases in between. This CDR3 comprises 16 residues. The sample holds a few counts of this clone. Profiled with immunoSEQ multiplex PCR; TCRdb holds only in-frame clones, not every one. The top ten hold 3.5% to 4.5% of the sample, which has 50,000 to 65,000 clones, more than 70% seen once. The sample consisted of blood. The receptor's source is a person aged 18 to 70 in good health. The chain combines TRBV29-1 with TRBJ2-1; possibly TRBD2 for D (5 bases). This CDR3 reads CSGWVSNSPGYNEQFF. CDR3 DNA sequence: TGCAGCGGGTGGGTTTCGAACTCGCCGGGGTACAATGAGCAGTTCTTC.